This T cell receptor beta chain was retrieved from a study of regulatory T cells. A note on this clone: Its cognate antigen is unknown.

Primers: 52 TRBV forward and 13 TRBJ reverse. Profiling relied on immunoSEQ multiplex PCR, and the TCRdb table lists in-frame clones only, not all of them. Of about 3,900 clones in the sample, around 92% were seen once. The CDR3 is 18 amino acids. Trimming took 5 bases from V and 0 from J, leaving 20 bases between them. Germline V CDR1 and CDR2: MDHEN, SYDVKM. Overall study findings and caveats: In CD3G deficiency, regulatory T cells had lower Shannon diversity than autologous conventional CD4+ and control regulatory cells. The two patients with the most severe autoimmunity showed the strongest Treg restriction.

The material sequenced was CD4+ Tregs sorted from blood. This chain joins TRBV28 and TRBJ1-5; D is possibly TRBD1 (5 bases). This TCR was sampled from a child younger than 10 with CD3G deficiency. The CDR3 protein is CASSGFWTEGDSNQPQHF. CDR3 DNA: TGTGCCAGCAGTGGGTTTTGGACCGAAGGGGATAGCAATCAGCCCCAGCATTTT.